This entry is about one T cell receptor (beta chain). What it binds is not known. The V and J ends lost 6 bases and 0 bases respectively, with 12 bases between them. CDR1 and CDR2 (germline): MDHEN, SYDVKM. This CDR3 has 14 amino acids. The data stem from a study of CD4 T cells in relation to SARS-CoV-2 and coronaviruses. Sorted naive or memory CD4+ cells met CEF peptides for approximately nine days. Some clones are missing from TCRdb's copy, which holds only in-frame ones; the method was immunoSEQ multiplex PCR. The sample lists tens of thousands of clones, approximately 81% occurring once. The chain employs TRBV28 and TRBJ2-7; possible D gene TRBD2, 5 bases. This TCR derives from an adult with COVID-19. Sequencing was done on a sample of naive CD4+ T cells from PBMCs, cultured in vitro. Documented subset: naive CD4+ T cells isolated by negative enrichment. CDR3 sequence: CASRDRETSYEQYF. In DNA, the CDR3 is TGTGCCAGCAGGGACCGGGAAACCTCCTACGAGCAGTACTTC.